The subject of this entry is one TCR beta chain. The data originate from a study of T cells in narcolepsy. With 2 bases removed from V and 5 bases from J, the gap between germline ends came to 12 bases. The CDR3 totals 13 residues. Germline CDR1 and CDR2: GTSNPN and SVGIG (reference sequence). Profiling relied on immunoSEQ multiplex PCR, and the TCRdb table lists in-frame clones only, not all of them. Among fewer than 40,000 clones listed, under 90% were seen once. Sequenced sample: CD45RA- memory CD4+ T cells from PBMCs. This TCR was recovered from a human donor with narcolepsy. J is TRBJ1-1 and V is TRBV30; D might be TRBD1 (6 bases). CDR3 DNA: TGTGCCTGGAGTAACAACAGGGAGACTGAAGCTTTCTTT. Protein sequence: CAWSNNRETEAFF.